These 26 T cell receptor beta chains originate from one sample sequenced in a study of T cells in Graves' hyperthyroidism and ophthalmopathy. RNA transcripts were the template for amplifying TCR beta CDR3 regions. The study used the HTBI primer set for a first-round RT-PCR of the TCR CDR3. TCRdb reanalysed the multiplex PCR reads using MiXCR and keeps one entry per CDR3 protein. The repertoire holds hundreds of thousands of distinct CDR3 sequences, roughly 15% seen once, with under 15% in the top ten. Sequences were obtained from blood. All receptors derive from a man in his late teens or twenties with Graves' ophthalmopathy.

This clonotype has at least ten counts. The gene calls are TRBV30 and TRBJ2-7; the D is unclear. The V gene's germline CDR1 is GTSNPN and CDR2 SVGIG (reference sequence). V was trimmed by 2 bases and J by 9 bases, leaving 17 bases between them. CDR3 length: 13 residues. The CDR3 reads CAWSNAHVEGQYF. DNA for the CDR3: TGTGCCTGGAGTAACGCCCACGTCGAAGGGCAGTACTTC.

This clonotype was picked up many times. The V and J genes are TRBV6-5 and TRBJ2-3; D remains ambiguous. The germline CDR1 and CDR2 sequences are MNHEY and SVGAGI. The CDR3 is made up of 15 amino acids. Trimming left V 2 bases short and J 4 bases short, with 13 bases between. The CDR3 DNA follows: TGTGCCAGCAGTTACGGTGATCCGACTGCAGATACGCAGTATTTT. It is translated as CASSYGDPTADTQYF.

CDR3 amino acids: CASSDGTGNQPQHF. DNA for the CDR3: TGTGCCAGCAGTGATGGGACAGGGAATCAGCCCCAGCATTTT. This chain connects TRBV2 to TRBJ1-5; TRBD1 aligns across 9 bases. This CDR3 region has 14 residues. Germline trimming cut 3 bases from V and 4 bases from J; bases unmatched to any gene: 1. The germline V gene encodes CDR1 SNHLY and CDR2 FYNNEI.

This clonotype has ten or more counts. This chain connects TRBV11-1 to TRBJ2-7; a weak D match, TRBD1 (6 bases). Trimming shortened V by 3 bases and J by 3 bases, and 18 bases separated the two germline ends. Germline-derived CDR1 and CDR2 are SGHAT and FQDESV (reference sequence). The CDR3 runs to 16 residues. Here the CDR3 reads CASSFSGRQGLYEQYF. The CDR3 DNA follows: TGTGCCAGCAGCTTTTCGGGTCGGCAGGGGCTCTACGAGCAGTACTTC.

Ten or more counts support this clonotype. This chain connects TRBV11-2 to TRBJ2-4; D is tentatively TRBD1 or TRBD2 (5 bases each). CDR3 size: 15 residues. With 5 bases removed from V and 0 bases from J, the gap between germline ends came to 11 bases. From germline, CDR1 is SGHAT and CDR2 FQNNGV. The CDR3 is CASSQGRGAKNIQYF. As DNA, the CDR3 is TGTGCCAGCAGCCAGGGACGGGGAGCCAAAAACATTCAGTACTTC.

This clonotype came up many times. The V call is TRBV2, the J call TRBJ2-7; perhaps D is TRBD1 or TRBD2 (6 bases each). Germline V gene lookup returns CDR1 SNHLY and CDR2 FYNNEI. V lost 4 bases to trimming and J lost 4 bases, with 14 bases between them. The CDR3 extends over 14 amino acids. In nucleotides, the CDR3 is TGTGCCAGCAGTGGACAGAGGGGGGATTACGAGCAGTACTTC. Its translation: CASSGQRGDYEQYF.

This clonotype was found many times. CDR3 loop: CSAEGAGANTEAFF. The CDR3 DNA sequence: TGCAGTGCCGAGGGAGCAGGGGCGAACACTGAAGCTTTCTTT. V and J are TRBV20-1 and TRBJ1-1; possibly TRBD1 for D (6 bases). Germline values: CDR1 DFQATT, CDR2 SNEGSKA (reference sequence). The CDR3 sequence is 14 residues long. V was trimmed by 6 bases and J by 1 base, leaving 15 bases between them.

This clonotype showed up many times. V usage is TRBV29-1 and J usage is TRBJ1-1, with D unclear. Germline-derived CDR1 and CDR2 are SQVTM and ANQGSEA. The CDR3 totals 15 residues. Trimming took 6 bases from V and 6 from J, leaving 23 bases between them. CDR3 DNA sequence: TGCAGCGTGGCCCGAGGGAGGGATGATAGTCCTGAAGCTTTCTTT. It codes for CSVARGRDDSPEAFF.

This clonotype was seen many times. The chain uses TRBV6-1 and TRBJ2-7; weak D call: TRBD1 (6 bases). Germline-derived CDR1 and CDR2 are MNHNS and SASEGT. V was trimmed by 3 bases and J by 3 bases, leaving 15 bases between them. The length of the CDR3 is 15 residues. CDR3 coding DNA: TGTGCCAGCAGTGATCTCGGGACATCAGTCTACGAGCAGTACTTC. This gives the protein CASSDLGTSVYEQYF.

V gene TRBV6-1 combines with J gene TRBJ2-3; 14 bases match TRBD2. Trimming at V came to 5 bases and at J to 1 base, leaving 8 bases not matched to a gene. Germline CDR1 is MNHNS and CDR2 is SASEGT. The CDR3 spans 18 residues. The CDR3 nucleotides are TGTGCCAGCAGTAAAAGGACTAGCGGGGGGTGGGGCACAGATACGCAGTATTTT. Its translation is CASSKRTSGGWGTDTQYF.

This clonotype was detected many times. This sequence joins TRBV9 and TRBJ1-1; D perhaps matches TRBD1 (6 bases). The V gene's germline CDR1 is SGDLS and CDR2 YYNGEE. V shed 6 bases and J shed 3 bases, with 15 bases lying between them. The CDR3 extends over 14 amino acids. The CDR3 sequence: CASNLNREDTEAFF. Here the CDR3 DNA reads TGTGCCAGCAATCTCAACAGGGAGGACACTGAAGCTTTCTTT.

This rearrangement joins TRBV5-4 to TRBJ2-3; D uncertain. The CDR3 consists of 15 residues. Germline V CDR1 and CDR2: SGHNT, YYREEE (reference sequence). V was pared by 4 bases and J by 1 base, with 13 bases between. The CDR3 bases are TGTGCCAGCAGCCAGATTGGGGAAGGCACAGATACGCAGTATTTT. Residues: CASSQIGEGTDTQYF. Full variable domain (missing parts from reference TRBV5-4 and TRBJ2-3): ETGVTQSPTHLIKTRGQQVTLRCSSQSGHNTVSWYQQALGQGPQFIFQYYREEENGRGNFPPRFSGLQFPNYSSELNVNALELDDSALYLCASSQIGEGTDTQYFGPGTRLTVL.

The genes are TRBV9 and TRBJ2-3; 9 bases map to TRBD1. The CDR3 has 14 residues. Germline assignment: CDR1 SGDLS and CDR2 YYNGEE. Losses at the gene ends were 5 bases for V and 4 bases for J; bases not matched to a gene: 5. CDR3 in DNA: TGTGCCAGCAGGGGAGGACAGGGGTCAGATACGCAGTATTTT. It translates to CASRGGQGSDTQYF.

This clonotype was seen ten or more times. The gene calls are TRBV10-3 and TRBJ1-4; D unresolved. The germline V and J ends were trimmed by 5 bases and 7 bases, with 20 bases remaining between them. The germline gives CDR1 ENHRY, CDR2 SYGVKD. This CDR3 is 16 amino acids long. The CDR3 nucleotides are TGTGCCATCAGTATCTCACCGGGAGCTGGGAGTGAAAAACTGTTTTTT. It is translated as CAISISPGAGSEKLFF.

This clonotype was seen at least ten times. V gene TRBV20-1 combines with J gene TRBJ2-1, with a possible D match to TRBD2 (6 bases). CDR3 length: 15 amino acids. Trimming pared 5 bases from V and 2 bases from J, leaving 16 bases between. Per germline, CDR1 DFQATT and CDR2 SNEGSKA (reference sequence). The chain's CDR3 is CSAAREERAYNEQFF. CDR3 coding DNA: TGCAGTGCTGCCAGGGAGGAGCGGGCCTACAATGAGCAGTTCTTC.

This clonotype was detected ten times or more. The J gene is TRBJ2-7, the V gene TRBV3-1, with D tentatively TRBD1 (5 bases). Germline V gene lookup returns CDR1 LGHDT and CDR2 YNNKEL (reference sequence). The CDR3 has 15 amino acids. V was trimmed by 1 base and J by 6 bases, leaving 16 bases between them. CDR3 loop: CASSQVRGALSEQYF. CDR3 nucleotide sequence: TGTGCCAGCAGCCAAGTTCGTGGGGCCCTCTCCGAGCAGTACTTC.

The gene calls are TRBV18 and TRBJ1-3, with a possible D match to TRBD1 (5 bases). Looked up from germline, CDR1 is KGHSH and CDR2 is LQKENI. Trimming pared 3 bases from V and 0 bases from J, leaving 12 bases between. The length of the CDR3 is 16 residues. The CDR3 DNA follows: TGTGCCAGCTCACCTGATGGGGCAGGCTCTGGAAACACCATATATTTT. Encoded protein: CASSPDGAGSGNTIYF.

This clonotype has ten or more counts. The J gene is TRBJ1-3, the V gene TRBV12-3 or TRBV12-4; a weak D match, TRBD1 (6 bases). The CDR3 is made up of 14 amino acids. With 5 bases removed from V and 1 base from J, the gap between germline ends came to 9 bases. Here the CDR3 reads CASSLRGSGNTIYF. The CDR3 DNA reads as TGTGCCAGCAGTCTCAGGGGTTCTGGAAACACCATATATTTT.

This clonotype was detected ten times or more. The gene calls are TRBV2 and TRBJ1-3; the D gene is possibly TRBD1 (5 bases). The CDR3 covers 17 residues. V lost 8 bases and J 1 base, leaving 21 bases between the germline ends. Germline CDR1 is SNHLY and CDR2 is FYNNEI. Written as DNA, the CDR3 is TGTGCCAGCTCAGGACAAGAGGCCCACATGTCTGGAAACACCATATATTTT. Its protein product is CASSGQEAHMSGNTIYF.

This clonotype was detected ten times or more. The chain uses TRBV20-1 and TRBJ2-5, with TRBD1 matching 9 bases. Germline CDR1 is DFQATT and CDR2 is SNEGSKA (reference sequence). This CDR3 is 13 amino acids long. Trimming removed 6 bases from V and 11 bases from J; junction bases left unmatched: 13. The CDR3 DNA is TGCAGTGCAGAACAGGGGGCCCCAGCTCTTCAGTACTTC. Residues: CSAEQGAPALQYF.

This clonotype showed up many times. The chain links TRBV5-1 to TRBJ2-7; perhaps TRBD2 as D (6 bases). Trimming left V 0 bases short and J 3 bases short, with 10 bases between. Germline V gene data show CDR1 as SGHRS and CDR2 as YFSETQ. This CDR3 spans 14 amino acids. The CDR3, as DNA: TGCGCCAGCAGCTTGGAGGGACTCGACTACGAGCAGTACTTC. Its protein product is CASSLEGLDYEQYF.

The chain carries TRBV4-1 and TRBJ1-1; D perhaps matches TRBD1 (6 bases). V lost 5 bases and J lost 5, with 18 bases in between. CDR3 length: 15 residues. Germline V lookup: CDR1 MGHRA, CDR2 YSYEKL. CDR3 sequence: CASSARWGANTEAFF. In DNA, the CDR3 is TGCGCCAGCAGCGCCCGATGGGGGGCTAATACTGAAGCTTTCTTT.

This clonotype was detected many times. This chain joins TRBV5-1 and TRBJ2-7, with 7 bases matching TRBD1. CDR3 size: 15 residues. Trimming removed 4 bases from V and 2 bases from J; junction bases left unmatched: 9. Germline-derived CDR1 and CDR2 are SGHRS and YFSETQ. In DNA form, the CDR3 reads TGCGCCAGCAGCGCCAAGACAGGGACCCCCTACGAGCAGTACTTC. The encoded protein is CASSAKTGTPYEQYF.

A word on this clonotype: This may arise from a read error, as a much more abundant clone is one base away. The CDR3 here is CAGSNLPGQDSREQFF. CDR3 nucleotides: TGTGCCGGCAGCAACCTCCCGGGACAGGATTCTCGTGAGCAGTTCTTC. The chain couples TRBV7-9 to TRBJ2-1, with 8 bases lining up with TRBD1. CDR3 length: 16 residues. Germline CDR1 reads SEHNR; CDR2 reads FQNEAQ (reference sequence).

This clonotype was counted ten times or more. The rearrangement uses TRBV6-2 or TRBV6-3 and TRBJ2-3; 7 bases align to TRBD2. After removal of 7 bases from V and 4 bases from J, the junction contained 8 bases not matched to a gene. Germline V gene lookup returns CDR1 MNHEY and CDR2 SVGEGT. The CDR3 consists of 14 residues. The CDR3 nucleotides are TGTGCCAGCACTTCTAGCGGCACCCCAGATACGCAGTATTTT. The encoded protein is CASTSSGTPDTQYF.

This clonotype was seen only a few times. V is TRBV20-1 and J is TRBJ2-7; perhaps TRBD2 as D (6 bases). The CDR3 has 12 amino acids. V shed 7 bases and J shed 3 bases, with 13 bases lying between them. Germline V CDR1 and CDR2: DFQATT, SNEGSKA (reference sequence). CDR3 loop: CSGGEISYEQYF. The CDR3 DNA reads TGCAGTGGGGGGGAAATTAGCTACGAGCAGTACTTC.